This T cell receptor beta chain is drawn from a study of PD-L1 blockade in urothelial cancer. At the level of the study: Atezolizumab at 1,200 mg intravenously every 3 weeks was started by patients in 2014. Blood was analyzed 3 weeks (second dose) and 6 weeks after treatment start. T cells were recovered from blood samples at a median of roughly 150,000.

Templates that were synthetic TCR analogs were spiked into each PCR. Sequencing was performed with immunoSEQ multiplex PCR; in TCRdb, only in-frame clones are kept and a portion is missing. This table has around 87,000 clones, approximately 87% appearing once. Noted time point: peripheral blood 6 weeks after treatment start. The source was PBMCs, collected around atezolizumab (anti-PD-L1) treatment. This sequence originates from a man aged 65-85 years with urothelial cancer.

CDR3 residues: CASSLDGGADTDTQYF. The CDR3 DNA reads TGCGCCAGCAGCTTGGACGGGGGGGCCGACACAGATACGCAGTATTTT. J is TRBJ2-3 and V is TRBV5-1, with 8 bases fitting TRBD2. Germline CDR1 is SGHRS and CDR2 is YFSETQ. With 0 bases clipped from V and 2 bases from J, the junction kept 5 bases outside the gene matches. The CDR3 length is 16 residues.